This TCR beta chain originates from a study of blood T cell repertoires in COVID-19. This clone was picked up a small number of times. Trimming removed 4 bases from V and 1 base from J, with 7 bases in between. Germline loops: CDR1 KGHSH, CDR2 LQKENI. This CDR3 comprises 13 residues. Clones were sequenced by immunoSEQ multiplex PCR, and TCRdb holds only the in-frame ones, with some missing. The data contain 70,000 to 75,000 clones, roughly 81% of them singletons. The chain employs TRBV18 and TRBJ1-1; no definite D call. This clonotype was sampled from a woman in her 70s with acute or convalescent COVID-19. The sequenced sample was peripheral blood. The CDR3 DNA reads TGTGCCAGCTCACAAGACAAGAACACTGAAGCTTTCTTT. Amino acids: CASSQDKNTEAFF.